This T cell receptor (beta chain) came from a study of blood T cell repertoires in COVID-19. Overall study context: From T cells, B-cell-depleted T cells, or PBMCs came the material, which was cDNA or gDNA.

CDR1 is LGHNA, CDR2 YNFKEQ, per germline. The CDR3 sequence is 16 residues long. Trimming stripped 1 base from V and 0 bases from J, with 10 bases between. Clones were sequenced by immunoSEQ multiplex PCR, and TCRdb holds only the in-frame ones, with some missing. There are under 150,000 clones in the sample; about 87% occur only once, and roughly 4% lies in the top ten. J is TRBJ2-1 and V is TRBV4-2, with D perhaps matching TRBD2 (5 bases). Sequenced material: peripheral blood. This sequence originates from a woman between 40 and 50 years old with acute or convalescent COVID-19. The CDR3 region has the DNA TGTGCCAGCAGCCAAGGGACTTCTAGCTCCTACAATGAGCAGTTCTTC. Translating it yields CASSQGTSSSYNEQFF.